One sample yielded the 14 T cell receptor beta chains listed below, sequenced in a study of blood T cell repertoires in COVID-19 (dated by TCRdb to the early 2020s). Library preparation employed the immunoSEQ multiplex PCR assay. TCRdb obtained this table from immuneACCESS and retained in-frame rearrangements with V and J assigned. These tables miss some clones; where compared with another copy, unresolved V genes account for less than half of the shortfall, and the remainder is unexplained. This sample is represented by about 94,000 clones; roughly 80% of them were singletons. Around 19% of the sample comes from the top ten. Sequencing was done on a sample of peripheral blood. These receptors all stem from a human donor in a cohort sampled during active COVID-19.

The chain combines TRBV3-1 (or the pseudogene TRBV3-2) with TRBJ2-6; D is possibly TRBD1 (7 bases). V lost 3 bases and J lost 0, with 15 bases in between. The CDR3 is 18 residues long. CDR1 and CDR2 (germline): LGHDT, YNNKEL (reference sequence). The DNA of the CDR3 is TGTGCCAGCAGCCACCGCGGGACAGCGCTCTCTGGGGCCAACGTCCTGACTTTC. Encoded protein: CASSHRGTALSGANVLTF.

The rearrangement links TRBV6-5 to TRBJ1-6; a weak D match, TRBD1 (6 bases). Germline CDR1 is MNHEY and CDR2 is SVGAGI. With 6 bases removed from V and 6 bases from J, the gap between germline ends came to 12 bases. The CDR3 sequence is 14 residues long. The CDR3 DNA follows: TGTGCCAGCAGGAGGGACACAAGTAATTCACCCCTCCACTTT. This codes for CASRRDTSNSPLHF.

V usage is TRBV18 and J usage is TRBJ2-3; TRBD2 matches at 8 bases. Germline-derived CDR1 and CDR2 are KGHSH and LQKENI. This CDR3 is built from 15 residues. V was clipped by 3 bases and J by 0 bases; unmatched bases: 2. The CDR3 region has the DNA TGTGCCAGCTCACCGGGACTAGATAGCACAGATACGCAGTATTTT. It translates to CASSPGLDSTDTQYF.

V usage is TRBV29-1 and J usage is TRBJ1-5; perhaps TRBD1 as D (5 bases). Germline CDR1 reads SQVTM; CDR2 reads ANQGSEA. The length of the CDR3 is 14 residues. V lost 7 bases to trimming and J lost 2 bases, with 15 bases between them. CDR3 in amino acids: CSAGGGGGNQPQHF. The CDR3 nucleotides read TGCAGCGCGGGCGGGGGAGGAGGCAATCAGCCCCAGCATTTT.

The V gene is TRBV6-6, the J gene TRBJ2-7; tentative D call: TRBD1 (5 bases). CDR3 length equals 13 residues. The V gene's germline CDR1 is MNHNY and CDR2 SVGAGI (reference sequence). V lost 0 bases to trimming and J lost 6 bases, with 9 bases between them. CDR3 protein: CASSYSSGFEQYF. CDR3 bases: TGTGCCAGCAGTTACTCATCAGGGTTCGAGCAGTACTTC.

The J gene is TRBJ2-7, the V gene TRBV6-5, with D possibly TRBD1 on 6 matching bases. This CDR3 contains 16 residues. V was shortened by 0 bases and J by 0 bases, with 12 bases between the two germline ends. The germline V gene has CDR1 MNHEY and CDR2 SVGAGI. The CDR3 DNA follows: TGTGCCAGCAGTTACTCGAGCAGGGGCTTCTCCTACGAGCAGTACTTC. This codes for CASSYSSRGFSYEQYF.

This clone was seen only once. CDR3 region: CASSQDAYRGEQYF. Written as DNA, the CDR3 is TGTGCCAGCAGCCAAGACGCCTACCGAGGCGAGCAGTACTTC. The rearrangement joins TRBV3-1 (or the pseudogene TRBV3-2) to TRBJ2-7; D gene ambiguous. Germline lookup yields CDR1 LGHDT and CDR2 YNNKEL (reference sequence). The CDR3 is made up of 14 amino acids. V lost 0 bases and J 6 bases, leaving 12 bases between the germline ends.

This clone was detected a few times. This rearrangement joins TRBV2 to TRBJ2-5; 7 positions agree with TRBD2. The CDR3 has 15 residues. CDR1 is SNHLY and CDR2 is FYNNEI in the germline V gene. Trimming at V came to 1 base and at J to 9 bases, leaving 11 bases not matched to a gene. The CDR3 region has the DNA TGTGCCAGCAGTGAAGAAGGCCTAGCGGTAGGCGCCCAGTACTTC. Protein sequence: CASSEEGLAVGAQYF.

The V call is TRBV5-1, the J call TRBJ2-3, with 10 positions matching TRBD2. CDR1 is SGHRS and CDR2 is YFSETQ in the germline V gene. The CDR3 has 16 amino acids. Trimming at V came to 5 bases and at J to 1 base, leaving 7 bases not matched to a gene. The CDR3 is CASRLPGTSGTDTQYF. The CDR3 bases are TGCGCCAGCAGGCTTCCCGGGACTAGCGGCACAGATACGCAGTATTTT.

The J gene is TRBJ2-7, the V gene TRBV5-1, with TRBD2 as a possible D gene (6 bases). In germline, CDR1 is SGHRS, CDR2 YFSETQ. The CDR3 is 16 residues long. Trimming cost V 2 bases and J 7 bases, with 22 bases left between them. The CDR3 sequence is CASSLGAGWTTEEQYF. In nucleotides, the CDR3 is TGCGCCAGCAGCTTAGGGGCGGGGTGGACTACTGAAGAGCAGTACTTC.

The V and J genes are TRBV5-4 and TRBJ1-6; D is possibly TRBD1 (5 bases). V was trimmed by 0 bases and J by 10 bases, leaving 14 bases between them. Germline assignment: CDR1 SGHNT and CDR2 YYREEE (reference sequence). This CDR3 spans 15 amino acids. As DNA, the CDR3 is TGTGCCAGCAGCTTGGTGGGGGGAATGGGGTCACCCCTCCACTTT. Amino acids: CASSLVGGMGSPLHF. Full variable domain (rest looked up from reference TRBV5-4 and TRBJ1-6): ETGVTQSPTHLIKTRGQQVTLRCSSQSGHNTVSWYQQALGQGPQFIFQYYREEENGRGNFPPRFSGLQFPNYSSELNVNALELDDSALYLCASSLVGGMGSPLHFGNGTRLTVT.

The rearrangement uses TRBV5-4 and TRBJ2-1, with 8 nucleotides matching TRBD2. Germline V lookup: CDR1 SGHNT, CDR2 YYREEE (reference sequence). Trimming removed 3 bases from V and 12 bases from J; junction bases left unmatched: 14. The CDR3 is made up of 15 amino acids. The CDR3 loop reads CASSYPGTRDIRQFF. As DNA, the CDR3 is TGTGCCAGCAGCTACCCCGGGACTAGGGACATCAGGCAGTTCTTC.

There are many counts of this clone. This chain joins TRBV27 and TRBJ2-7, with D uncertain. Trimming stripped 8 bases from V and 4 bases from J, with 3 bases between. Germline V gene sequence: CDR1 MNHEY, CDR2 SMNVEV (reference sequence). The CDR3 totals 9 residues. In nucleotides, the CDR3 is TGTGCCAGCCCTTACGAGCAGTACTTC. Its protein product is CASPYEQYF.

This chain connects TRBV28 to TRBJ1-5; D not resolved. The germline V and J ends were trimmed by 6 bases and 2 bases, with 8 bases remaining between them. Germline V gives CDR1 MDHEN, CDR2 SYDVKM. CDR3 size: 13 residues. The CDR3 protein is CASRSGGNQPQHF. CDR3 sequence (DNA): TGTGCCAGCAGATCCGGAGGCAATCAGCCCCAGCATTTT.